The rows below give T cell receptor beta chains drawn from one sample of a study of blood T cells in healthy people across ages. MiXCR, run by TCRdb on the 5' RACE reads, gives a single entry per CDR3 protein. The sample includes approximately 1.5 million distinct CDR3 sequences, around 35% seen only once; the top ten take approximately 10%. The specimen was blood. These receptors all stem from a woman under 40 in good health. The CDR3 runs from the conserved cysteine through the conserved F or W. The D gene is left open where the match is weak. A row's size may be missing; if present it is once, few, many or a size class.

d_call j_call cdr3_length v_call clone_size cdr3_aa cdr3_nt
. TRBJ2-3 13 TRBV10-3 . CAISERVTDTQYF TGTGCCATCAGTGAGAGGGTAACGGATACGCAGTATTTT
. TRBJ2-1 13 TRBV28 . CAIRAWGSNEQFF TGTGCCATCAGGGCATGGGGGAGCAATGAGCAGTTCTTC
. TRBJ2-5 14 TRBV7-8 . CASSLVEIGETQYF TGTGCCAGCAGCTTAGTCGAGATTGGAGAGACCCAGTACTTC
. TRBJ2-5 15 TRBV18 . CASSPGGAKSGEQYF TGTGCCAGCTCACCAGGGGGAGCAAAGTCCGGAGAGCAGTACTTC
TRBD2 TRBJ2-7 13 TRBV20-1 . CSALAGGTYEQYF TGCAGTGCACTAGCGGGAGGCACCTACGAGCAGTACTTC
TRBD1 TRBJ1-4 19 TRBV11-2 . CASSAWGDRGPIARGKLFF TGTGCCAGCAGCGCTTGGGGGGACAGGGGCCCGATCGCCCGGGGAAAACTGTTTTTT
TRBD2 TRBJ2-7 14 TRBV20-1 . CSATGMAGEYEQYF TGCAGTGCTACGGGAATGGCGGGAGAATACGAGCAGTACTTC
. TRBJ2-3 14 TRBV9 . CASSRDHTTTWQYF TGTGCCAGCAGCCGGGACCATACAACTACATGGCAGTATTTT
TRBD2 TRBJ2-3 17 TRBV7-8 . CASSLIGGVQFGDTQYF TGTGCCAGCAGCTTAATCGGGGGGGTGCAGTTTGGAGATACGCAGTATTTT
. TRBJ2-7 14 TRBV9 . CASSTDTNCYEQYF TGTGCCAGCAGCACGGACACAAACTGCTACGAGCAGTACTTC
TRBD1 TRBJ2-1 14 TRBV5-1 . CASSLGDRAFEQFF TGCGCCAGCAGCCTCGGGGACAGGGCTTTTGAGCAGTTCTTC
. TRBJ1-2 16 TRBV6-1 . CASREGVGGWGYGYTF TGTGCCAGCAGGGAAGGAGTAGGGGGATGGGGCTATGGCTACACCTTC
. TRBJ2-1 15 TRBV19 few CASCIGGGSYNEQFF TGTGCCAGTTGTATCGGGGGAGGATCCTACAATGAGCAGTTCTTC
TRBD1 TRBJ2-1 13 TRBV13 . CAGSMGQGYEQFF TGTGCCGGCAGCATGGGACAGGGGTATGAGCAGTTCTTC
TRBD2 TRBJ2-1 16 TRBV9 once CASSVTSGLMANEQFF TGTGCCAGCAGCGTAACCTCGGGACTAATGGCCAATGAGCAGTTCTTC
. TRBJ2-5 17 TRBV6-1 few CASSRGGGQQIQETQYF TGTGCCAGCAGTAGGGGGGGGGGACAGCAGATTCAAGAGACCCAGTACTTC
. TRBJ2-7 14 TRBV21-1 few CASSKGRAAHEQYF TGTGCCAGCAGCAAAGGGCGGGCAGCACACGAGCAGTACTTC
. TRBJ2-7 14 TRBV2 . CASRGDTLTYEQYF TGTGCCAGCAGGGGGGACACTCTTACCTACGAGCAGTACTTC
. TRBJ2-7 14 TRBV29-1 many CSVMSRDTTYEQYF TGCAGCGTAATGTCCCGGGACACAACCTACGAGCAGTACTTC
. TRBJ2-7 15 TRBV27 . CASSSRVQGRTEQYF TGTGCCAGCAGTTCCAGGGTACAGGGTCGAACCGAGCAGTACTTC
. TRBJ2-3 15 TRBV9 few CASSVHQGATDTQYF TGTGCCAGCAGCGTTCATCAGGGCGCCACAGATACGCAGTATTTT
. TRBJ2-7 15 TRBV20-1 . CSAPTPVGNSYEQYF TGCAGTGCTCCAACTCCAGTAGGTAACTCCTACGAGCAGTACTTC
TRBD2 TRBJ2-1 17 TRBV4-2 few CASSQWEWGGDYNEQFF TGTGCCAGCAGCCAATGGGAGTGGGGGGGGGATTACAATGAGCAGTTCTTC
. TRBJ2-7 19 TRBV14 . CASSQDRGPDGIFVDEQYF TGTGCCAGCAGCCAAGATCGAGGACCGGACGGAATCTTCGTGGACGAGCAGTACTTC
TRBD1 TRBJ1-2 12 TRBV29-1 many CSVLGQAGGYTF TGCAGCGTCCTGGGACAGGCCGGGGGCTACACCTTC
. TRBJ1-5 14 TRBV12-3/TRBV12-4 . CASSLREENQPQHF TGTGCCAGCAGTCTCCGGGAGGAAAATCAGCCCCAGCATTTT
. TRBJ2-1 13 TRBV12-3/TRBV12-4 few CASSLAQTGEQFF TGTGCCAGCAGTTTAGCCCAGACCGGTGAGCAGTTCTTC
TRBD1 TRBJ1-2 17 TRBV5-6 . CASSLGQGESLRHGYTF TGTGCCAGCAGCTTAGGACAGGGCGAATCGCTACGCCATGGCTACACCTTC
. TRBJ2-3 13 TRBV9 few CASSVSGGIAQYF TGTGCCAGCAGCGTCAGCGGAGGGATTGCTCAGTATTTT
. TRBJ2-7 19 TRBV2 . CASFEKGVGPLAGVHEQYF TGTGCCAGCTTCGAGAAGGGGGTGGGACCTCTTGCGGGAGTCCACGAGCAGTACTTC
. TRBJ1-2 15 TRBV27 . CASSFMGKGGWGYTF TGTGCCAGCAGCTTTATGGGGAAGGGGGGTTGGGGCTACACCTTC
. TRBJ1-1 14 TRBV5-1 . CASTMGGLNTEAFF TGCGCCAGCACCATGGGGGGACTAAACACTGAAGCTTTCTTT
. TRBJ2-7 14 TRBV20-1 few CSASTGPGSYEQYF TGCAGTGCTAGCACTGGACCGGGGTCCTACGAGCAGTACTTC
. TRBJ1-4 10 TRBV12-3/TRBV12-4 . CASSGPELFF TGTGCCAGCAGTGGACCTGAACTGTTTTTT
. TRBJ2-3 14 TRBV12-3/TRBV12-4 few CASRPGPTRDTQYF TGTGCCAGCAGGCCGGGACCAACTAGGGATACGCAGTATTTT
TRBD1 TRBJ1-4 17 TRBV6-6 . CASSPGQGALNGEKLFF TGTGCCAGCAGCCCGGGACAGGGTGCCCTTAATGGTGAAAAACTGTTTTTT
. TRBJ1-2 16 TRBV15 once CATSRDPGPTNYGYTF TGTGCCACCAGCAGAGACCCGGGTCCCACTAACTATGGCTACACCTTC
. TRBJ2-3 15 TRBV2 . CAITGDLASTDTQYF TGTGCCATAACGGGGGACCTTGCTAGCACAGATACGCAGTATTTT
. TRBJ2-7 21 TRBV5-1 . CASSLLSGSRGLAGSGGEQYF TGCGCCAGCAGCTTGTTGTCGGGGTCCAGGGGGCTAGCGGGATCCGGCGGCGAGCAGTACTTC
TRBD1 TRBJ2-5 15 TRBV4-1 . CASSQAGTGGETQYF TGCGCCAGCAGCCAAGCCGGGACAGGGGGTGAGACCCAGTACTTC
. TRBJ2-1 13 TRBV13 . CASSLEAQETQFF TGTGCCAGCAGCTTAGAGGCCCAAGAGACCCAGTTCTTC
TRBD2 TRBJ2-1 14 TRBV6-2/TRBV6-3 . CASQRGLTYNEQFF TGTGCCAGCCAGCGGGGGCTCACCTACAATGAGCAGTTCTTC
TRBD2 TRBJ2-1 14 TRBV20-1 . CSASRSGSINEQFF TGCAGTGCTAGCAGGAGCGGGAGTATAAATGAGCAGTTCTTC
. TRBJ2-7 13 TRBV20-1 . CSARPGASYEQYF TGCAGTGCTCGACCAGGGGCCTCCTACGAGCAGTACTTC
TRBD1 TRBJ2-7 15 TRBV18 . CASSIDRGRGYEQYF TGTGCCAGCTCGATCGACAGGGGGCGAGGTTACGAGCAGTACTTC
TRBD2 TRBJ2-2 16 TRBV9 . CASSAAGGRGSGELFF TGTGCCAGCAGCGCCGCGGGCGGGAGGGGTTCTGGGGAGCTGTTTTTT
TRBD1 TRBJ1-1 13 TRBV29-1 . CSVTDRGNTEAFF TGCAGCGTTACGGACAGGGGGAACACTGAAGCTTTCTTT
. TRBJ2-7 12 TRBV7-9 . CASSLNYYEQYF TGTGCCAGCAGCCTCAACTACTACGAGCAGTACTTC
TRBD2 TRBJ2-5 16 TRBV7-7 few CASSLFQGGSPGTQYF TGTGCCAGCAGCTTATTCCAGGGAGGGAGTCCTGGGACCCAGTACTTC